This T cell receptor (beta chain) was profiled in a study of cytomegalovirus exposure and HLA in healthy donors. General study points: Listed as cytomegalovirus-associated were 150 to 200 TCR beta chains.

Remarks on this clone: Its target is not known.

Here immunoSEQ multiplex PCR was the method, and the copy in TCRdb shows in-frame clones only, minus some. This sample carries roughly 58,000 clones, 90% of them seen once, and the ten largest clones take about 3%. This clonotype was obtained from a man between 18 and 29 years old in good health and CMV-seronegative. The specimen was PBMCs.

The CDR3 sequence is CASSFRNRVANEQFF. The CDR3 bases are TGTGCCAGCAGTTTTCGGAACAGGGTCGCCAATGAGCAGTTCTTC. V gene TRBV27 combines with J gene TRBJ2-1; a possible D gene is TRBD1 (6 bases). CDR1 is MNHEY, CDR2 SMNVEV, per germline (reference sequence). V was cut by 3 bases and J by 6 bases, with 15 bases left in between. The CDR3 has 15 residues.